Each of the 32 T cell receptor beta chains below was sequenced from the same sample in a study of regulatory T cells in long-lasting Graves disease. The time point was: newly diagnosed GD, antithyroid drugs for less than 3 months. RNA extracted from PBMCs served as the sequencing template. For TCR beta, libraries came from iRepertoire HTBI primers and Arm-PCR of CDR3 regions. TCRdb ran MiXCR on the multiplex PCR reads and lists one entry per CDR3 protein. This sample has about 540,000 distinct CDR3 sequences; roughly 14% occur once, and the top ten carry roughly 10%. These data were also filed under a second study, of T cells in Graves' hyperthyroidism and ophthalmopathy.

The sequences come from peripheral blood mononuclear cells (PBMCs), collected at new diagnosis, from a patient treated with antithyroid drugs. The receptors were gathered from a man aged 25 to 40 with Graves disease.

Ten or more counts support this clonotype. The V gene is TRBV6-1, the J gene TRBJ2-7; D is possibly TRBD1 or TRBD2 (5 bases each). In germline, CDR1 is MNHNS, CDR2 SASEGT. The CDR3 has 14 residues. Trimming stripped 9 bases from V and 2 bases from J, with 17 bases between. The DNA of the CDR3 is TGTGCCAGTGGGCCGGGACGGGCCCCCTACGAGCAGTACTTC. Translated, it gives CASGPGRAPYEQYF.

This clonotype was observed many times. V is TRBV11-2 and J is TRBJ2-2; D is perhaps TRBD2 (5 bases). Deletions cut 8 bases from V and 6 bases from J, with 16 bases between. The CDR3 runs 14 residues. The germline CDR1 and CDR2 sequences are SGHAT and FQNNGV. The CDR3 nucleotides are TGTGCCAGCTACTTTGGGCCAGCGGCCGGGGAGCTGTTTTTT. Amino acids: CASYFGPAAGELFF. The complete variable domain, with remaining parts taken from reference TRBV11-2 and TRBJ2-2, reads EAGVAQSPRYKIIEKRQSVAFWCNPISGHATLYWYQQILGQGPKLLIQFQNNGVVDDSQLPKDRFSAERLKGVDSTLKIQPAKLEDSAVYLCASYFGPAAGELFFGEGSRLTVL.

This clonotype appeared many times. The chain has TRBV11-2 and TRBJ2-2; 12 positions agree with TRBD2. Germline V gene lookup returns CDR1 SGHAT and CDR2 FQNNGV. With 3 bases clipped from V and 4 bases from J, the junction kept 6 bases outside the gene matches. The CDR3 is made up of 17 amino acids. The CDR3 sequence is CASSFLAGGPSTGELFF. The CDR3 nucleotides read TGTGCCAGCAGCTTCCTAGCGGGAGGGCCTAGCACCGGGGAGCTGTTTTTT.

This clonotype appeared many times. The rearrangement links TRBV28 to TRBJ1-5; TRBD1 is a possible D gene (6 bases). CDR1 MDHEN and CDR2 SYDVKM come from the germline V gene. CDR3 size: 19 residues. V was pared by 7 bases and J by 0 bases, with 25 bases between. The CDR3 region is CASTTRWRGRDNSNQPQHF. CDR3 sequence (DNA): TGTGCCAGCACCACCCGGTGGAGGGGGAGGGATAATAGCAATCAGCCCCAGCATTTT.

This clonotype appeared a few times. The conserved phenylalanine or tryptophan normally closing the CDR3 is absent here, so this likely arose from a read error. The genes are TRBV2 and TRBJ2-2; D gene ambiguous. V shed 4 bases and J shed 2 bases, with 8 bases lying between them. Germline CDR1 is SNHLY and CDR2 is FYNNEI. This CDR3 is 14 amino acids long. The chain's CDR3 is CASSGWGNTGELFL. Here the CDR3 DNA reads TGTGCCAGCAGTGGGTGGGGAAACACCGGGGAGCTGTTTCTT.

This chain links TRBV5-1 with TRBJ1-1; the match to TRBD1 covers 7 bases. Trimming removed 2 bases from V and 1 base from J; junction bases left unmatched: 5. Germline values: CDR1 SGHRS, CDR2 YFSETQ. This CDR3 spans 15 amino acids. The CDR3 region is CASSLLTGANTEAFF. The DNA of the CDR3 is TGCGCCAGCAGCTTACTTACAGGGGCGAACACTGAAGCTTTCTTT. Full variable domain (missing parts from reference TRBV5-1 and TRBJ1-1): KAGVTQTPRYLIKTRGQQVTLSCSPISGHRSVSWYQQTPGQGLQFLFEYFSETQRNKGNFPGRFSGRQFSNSRSEMNVSTLELGDSALYLCASSLLTGANTEAFFGQGTRLTVV.

V usage is TRBV9 and J usage is TRBJ2-7; TRBD2 aligns across 7 bases. V dropped 0 bases and J dropped 6; count of bases not matched to a gene: 9. Germline V gives CDR1 SGDLS, CDR2 YYNGEE. This CDR3 comprises 15 residues. The CDR3: CASSVEGGRGAEQYF. The CDR3 DNA is TGTGCCAGCAGCGTAGAGGGTGGGAGGGGAGCCGAGCAGTACTTC.

This clonotype showed up just a few times. This sequence joins TRBV4-2 and TRBJ1-1, with D possibly TRBD1 on 5 matching bases. Looked up from germline, CDR1 is LGHNA and CDR2 is YNFKEQ. The CDR3 is made up of 14 amino acids. V lost 0 bases and J 5 bases, leaving 10 bases between the germline ends. The CDR3 protein is CASSQDKGRTEAFF. The CDR3 DNA reads as TGTGCCAGCAGCCAAGATAAGGGGAGGACTGAAGCTTTCTTT.

The sample holds many counts of this clonotype. This chain links TRBV6-2 or TRBV6-3 with TRBJ2-1; 14 bases agree with TRBD2. The CDR3 loop spans 15 amino acids. CDR1 and CDR2 from the germline V gene are MNHEY and SVGEGT. After removal of 8 bases from V and 5 bases from J, the junction contained 5 bases not matched to a gene. The CDR3 nucleotides are TGTGCCAGCGTAGCGGGACTAGCGGGGGACAATGAGCAGTTCTTC. This sequence encodes CASVAGLAGDNEQFF.

This clonotype was picked up one time. Relative to the germline gene, one junction end is altered; a read error may explain this. The chain links TRBV20-1 to TRBJ1-2, with 7 bases identical to TRBD1. Germline lookup yields CDR1 DFQATT and CDR2 SNEGSKA (reference sequence). This CDR3 comprises 14 residues. This CDR3 is CSAPRQGPWGGHTF. CDR3 nucleotides: TGCAGTGCCCCCCGACAGGGACCTTGGGGTGGCCACACCTTC.

This clonotype was detected ten times or more. The rearrangement joins TRBV20-1 to TRBJ2-7; the D gene is possibly TRBD1 (6 bases). The germline V gene has CDR1 DFQATT and CDR2 SNEGSKA (reference sequence). CDR3 size: 12 residues. With 4 bases removed from V and 4 bases from J, the gap between germline ends came to 11 bases. The DNA for the CDR3 is TGCAGTGCTAAGGACAGTCCATACGAGCAGTACTTC. It codes for CSAKDSPYEQYF.

This clonotype was seen at least ten times. The gene calls are TRBV5-1 and TRBJ2-2; TRBD2 is a possible D gene (6 bases). Germline CDR1 reads SGHRS; CDR2 reads YFSETQ. V was shortened by 4 bases and J by 3 bases, with 13 bases between the two germline ends. CDR3 length equals 15 residues. The CDR3 region has the DNA TGCGCCAGCAGCGCCCTAGCGCAGTACACCGGGGAGCTGTTTTTT. Encoded protein: CASSALAQYTGELFF.

This clonotype was observed at least ten times. The V call is TRBV6-4, the J call TRBJ1-1, with a weak D call TRBD1 (5 bases). Germline V lookup: CDR1 MRHNA, CDR2 SNTAGT. There are 12 residues in the CDR3. V was trimmed by 0 bases and J by 8 bases, leaving 7 bases between them. The CDR3 DNA reads TGTGCCAGCAGTGACTCGACAGCCGAAGCTTTCTTT. Translated, it gives CASSDSTAEAFF.

This clonotype showed up many times. The J gene is TRBJ2-3, the V gene TRBV12-3 or TRBV12-4; 8 bases map to TRBD2. Losses at the gene ends were 0 bases for V and 4 bases for J; bases not matched to a gene: 6. CDR3 size: 16 residues. DNA for the CDR3: TGTGCCAGCAGTTTAGCCGGGACTAGTATCGCAGATACGCAGTATTTT. It specifies CASSLAGTSIADTQYF.

This clonotype was counted ten times or more. The rearrangement uses TRBV7-2 and TRBJ1-2; tentative D call: TRBD1 (6 bases). The CDR3 spans 15 residues. V shed 5 bases and J shed 4 bases, with 17 bases lying between them. The germline gives CDR1 SGHTA, CDR2 FQGNSA. The CDR3 DNA reads as TGTGCCAGCAGCCCAATGGGGGCGACCCGCTATGGCTACACCTTC. Its translation is CASSPMGATRYGYTF.

In this sample, this clonotype turned up many times. The V and J genes are TRBV24-1 and TRBJ1-1, with 8 positions matching TRBD1. Germline lookup yields CDR1 KGHDR and CDR2 SFDVKD. The V segment lost 9 bases and the J segment 4 bases; nucleotides outside the gene matches: 9. This CDR3 is 14 amino acids long. CDR3 in DNA: TGTGCCACCTCGCAGGGGGCAGTAGGCACTGAAGCTTTCTTT. This translates into CATSQGAVGTEAFF.

The DNA of the CDR3 is TGTGCCAGCAGCAGACGGGGACAGGGGGCGGGGGACACTGAAGCTTTCTTT. It yields the protein CASSRRGQGAGDTEAFF. The rearrangement joins TRBV7-2 to TRBJ1-1; 12 bases are a match to TRBD1. Germline lookup yields CDR1 SGHTA and CDR2 FQGNSA. There are 17 residues in the CDR3. J gave up 3 bases and V 5 bases, and 10 bases lay outside the gene matches.

The rearrangement uses TRBV20-1 and TRBJ1-4; D perhaps matches TRBD1 (6 bases). Germline V gene sequence: CDR1 DFQATT, CDR2 SNEGSKA (reference sequence). V was cut by 0 bases and J by 6 bases, with 11 bases left in between. The CDR3 spans 14 residues. CDR3 bases: TGCAGTGCTAGAGAGGGTGCAGGGGATGAAAAACTGTTTTTT. Translation: CSAREGAGDEKLFF.

This chain connects TRBV28 to TRBJ1-1, with 7 bases fitting TRBD1. Trimming at V came to 6 bases and at J to 4 bases, leaving 8 bases not matched to a gene. The CDR3 runs to 14 residues. Germline lookup yields CDR1 MDHEN and CDR2 SYDVKM. The CDR3 protein is CASSQDQGGTEAFF. The DNA for the CDR3 is TGTGCCAGCAGCCAAGATCAGGGGGGCACTGAAGCTTTCTTT.

Regarding this clonotype: A clone one base away is much larger, so this may be a read error. The chain combines TRBV25-1 with TRBJ1-1; 7 positions agree with TRBD1. Germline V gives CDR1 MGHDK, CDR2 SYGVNS. The length of the CDR3 is 13 residues. V shed 7 bases and J 7 bases; nucleotides not matched to a gene: 9. CDR3 residues: CASKARGKFEAFF. Here the CDR3 DNA reads TGTGCCAGCAAAGCCAGGGGGAAATTTGAAGCTTTCTTT.

This clonotype has at least ten counts. The V gene is TRBV11-1, the J gene TRBJ1-1; D not resolved. The germline V gene has CDR1 SGHAT and CDR2 FQDESV (reference sequence). The CDR3 extends over 13 amino acids. Trimming took 2 bases from V and 5 from J, leaving 9 bases between them. CDR3 in DNA: TGTGCCAGCAGCTTACTATGGGGAACTGAAGCTTTCTTT. Translation gives CASSLLWGTEAFF.

Only a few counts were recorded for this clonotype. This chain links TRBV20-1 with TRBJ2-7, with D possibly TRBD1 on 6 matching bases. The length of the CDR3 is 10 residues. CDR1 DFQATT and CDR2 SNEGSKA come from the germline V gene (reference sequence). Trimming removed 7 bases at V and 13 bases at J, with 17 bases between. CDR3 sequence (DNA): TGCAGTGTTGGGGGCCCGGTCAACTACTTC. Protein product: CSVGGPVNYF.

This clonotype was recorded many times. The genes are TRBV12-5 and TRBJ1-2, with a possible D match to TRBD1 (5 bases). The germline gives CDR1 LGHNT, CDR2 FRNRAP. Trimming cost V 3 bases and J 8 bases, with 10 bases left between them. This CDR3 is 12 amino acids long. The CDR3 region has the DNA TGTGCTAGTGGTTTTGGGGCGTCCGGCTACACCTTC. This codes for CASGFGASGYTF.

Many counts were recorded for this clonotype. V and J are TRBV7-2 and TRBJ2-7; no clear D gene. V dropped 4 bases and J dropped 1 base, with 14 bases sitting between them. Germline lookup yields CDR1 SGHTA and CDR2 FQGNSA. The CDR3 runs 15 residues. The CDR3 loop is CASSSREAGSYEQYF. For the CDR3, the DNA is TGTGCCAGCAGCTCCCGAGAGGCAGGTTCCTACGAGCAGTACTTC.

The chain has TRBV6-9 and TRBJ1-1, with D unclear. Trimming took off 3 bases at V and 8 bases at J, with 13 bases between the two ends. From germline, CDR1 is MNHGY and CDR2 SVAAGI. The length of the CDR3 is 13 residues. The CDR3 DNA reads TGTGCCAGCAGTTACACGGCTCGAACCGAAGCTTTCTTT. Translation gives CASSYTARTEAFF.

This clonotype appeared many times. The chain is built from TRBV6-5 and TRBJ2-3; no clear D. Germline values: CDR1 MNHEY, CDR2 SVGAGI. The V end was cut by 4 bases, the J end by 0 bases, with 17 bases between. The CDR3 is 17 residues long. Here the CDR3 reads CASSSGRGRLSTDTQYF. DNA of the CDR3: TGTGCCAGCAGTTCGGGTCGCGGACGACTTAGCACAGATACGCAGTATTTT.

In its sample, this clonotype was seen many times. The CDR3 ends on some other residue instead of the conserved phenylalanine or tryptophan, so this is likely a read error. No DNA is shown, since the ends of the CDR3 on it are uncertain; the CDR3 is the one TCRdb lists. The V gene is TRBV7-9, the J gene TRBJ1-1. The germline gives CDR1 SEHNR, CDR2 FQNEAQ (reference sequence). The CDR3 sequence runs 12 residues, both termini included. This CDR3 is CASSLLQGPSTL.

This clonotype was found many times. J is TRBJ2-2 and V is TRBV3-1; a weak D match, TRBD1 (5 bases). Deletions cut 1 base from V and 4 bases from J, with 7 bases between. The CDR3 contains 14 residues. Germline-derived CDR1 and CDR2 are LGHDT and YNNKEL (reference sequence). The CDR3 loop is CASSQVQVTGELFF. Here the CDR3 DNA reads TGTGCCAGCAGCCAAGTACAGGTCACCGGGGAGCTGTTTTTT.

This clonotype showed up just a few times. The J gene is TRBJ2-5, the V gene TRBV10-1; D unclear. CDR3 length: 14 amino acids. Germline assignment: CDR1 WNHNN and CDR2 SYGVQD (reference sequence). The V and J ends lost 0 bases and 5 bases respectively, with 10 bases between them. CDR3 nucleotides: TGCGCCAGCAGTGAGTCGGCTACTCGGGAGACCCAGTACTTC. Translated: CASSESATRETQYF.

A few counts support this clonotype. V usage is TRBV19 and J usage is TRBJ1-1; no definite D call. The CDR3 runs to 13 residues. Germline lookup yields CDR1 LNHDA and CDR2 SQIVND (reference sequence). Trimming left V 4 bases short and J 2 bases short, with 8 bases between. The CDR3 region has the DNA TGTGCCAGTAGTAATCTACAAAACACTGAAGCTTTCTTT. Its translation is CASSNLQNTEAFF.

V usage is TRBV7-3 and J usage is TRBJ2-1, with TRBD2 identical over 7 bases. From germline, CDR1 is SGHTA and CDR2 FQGTGA. The trim removed 1 base at V and 2 bases at J, leaving 2 bases unmatched. This CDR3 region has 15 residues. In DNA, the CDR3 is TGTGCCAGCAGCTTAAGGGGAGGGCCCTACAATGAGCAGTTCTTC. It encodes CASSLRGGPYNEQFF.

This clonotype has just one count. A much larger clone lies a single base off, so this may be a read error. V is TRBV19 and J is TRBJ2-3; TRBD2 agrees at 9 bases. The V gene's germline CDR1 is LNHDA and CDR2 SQIVND (reference sequence). CDR3 size: 16 residues. The CDR3 DNA reads as TGTGTCAGTAGTATGATCCTAGCGGGGAGCACAGATACGCAGTATTTT. The encoded protein is CVSSMILAGSTDTQYF.